One sample yielded the 13 T cell receptor beta chains listed below, sequenced in a study of blood T cells in healthy people across ages. Using a J-beta primer mix together with a sample-barcoded 5' primer, a second PCR was run for about 6 to 12 cycles. One entry per CDR3 protein results from TCRdb running MiXCR on the 5' RACE reads. Among about 1.7 million distinct CDR3 sequences listed, 28% were seen once. Sequenced input: blood. These receptors all come from a woman in her 30s in good health.

A few counts support this clonotype. The chain carries TRBV20-1 and TRBJ1-5, with 7 bases fitting TRBD1. This CDR3 comprises 15 residues. Germline CDR1 and CDR2: DFQATT and SNEGSKA (reference sequence). V shed 6 bases and J 2 bases; nucleotides not matched to a gene: 10. The CDR3 nucleotides read TGCAGTGCCGCCGACAGGGAAGTAGGCAATCAGCCCCAGCATTTT. Translation gives CSAADREVGNQPQHF.

The gene calls are TRBV6-5 and TRBJ2-4, with D possibly matching TRBD2 (6 bases). The CDR3 runs to 17 residues. The germline V gene encodes CDR1 MNHEY and CDR2 SVGAGI. Trimming cost V 6 bases and J 3 bases, with 21 bases left between them. CDR3 loop: CASSPGLSVRDKNIQYF. The CDR3 bases are TGTGCCAGCAGCCCGGGACTTTCCGTTAGGGACAAAAACATTCAGTACTTC.

The DNA of the CDR3 is TGTGCCAGCAGCAGACTAGTCGGAGATACGCAGTATTTT. Amino acids: CASSRLVGDTQYF. This rearrangement joins TRBV7-2 to TRBJ2-3; perhaps TRBD2 as D (6 bases). Germline-derived CDR1 and CDR2 are SGHTA and FQGNSA. This CDR3 region has 13 residues. Trimming shortened V by 5 bases and J by 5 bases, and 11 bases separated the two germline ends.

Notes on this clonotype: One base away lies a much larger clone, so this may be a sequencing read error. The chain recombines TRBV5-1 with TRBJ2-1; 7 bases agree with TRBD2. The CDR3 runs to 14 residues. Per germline, CDR1 SGHRS and CDR2 YFSETQ. Here the CDR3 DNA reads TGCGCCAGCAGCTCCAGCGGGGCGTACAATGAGCAGTGCTTC. Amino acids: CASSSSGAYNEQCF.

This clonotype came up many times. The chain recombines TRBV20-1 with TRBJ2-7; 9 nucleotides agree with TRBD1. The CDR3 has 14 residues. V was pared by 5 bases and J by 5 bases, with 10 bases of the junction left unmatched. Germline lookup yields CDR1 DFQATT and CDR2 SNEGSKA (reference sequence). In DNA form, the CDR3 reads TGCAGTGCTCAATCCCGGACAGGGGTTCACGAGCAGTACTTC. Protein: CSAQSRTGVHEQYF.

This clonotype was detected a few times. V usage is TRBV27 and J usage is TRBJ2-7; D gene ambiguous. Germline V gene lookup returns CDR1 MNHEY and CDR2 SMNVEV (reference sequence). The CDR3 covers 15 residues. Trimming left V 5 bases short and J 5 bases short, with 19 bases between. CDR3: CASSVRNRATHEQYF. CDR3 nucleotide sequence: TGTGCCAGCAGTGTCAGAAACCGCGCGACCCACGAGCAGTACTTC.

The CDR3 DNA reads as TGTGCCAGCAGCGTAGCCCGAAACGCACCCTCCTACGAGCAGTACTTC. Residues: CASSVARNAPSYEQYF. The chain recombines TRBV9 with TRBJ2-7; D ambiguous. CDR3 size: 16 residues. Germline V gives CDR1 SGDLS, CDR2 YYNGEE. Trimming took off 0 bases at V and 0 bases at J, with 13 bases between the two ends.

A remark on this clonotype: The junction and the germline gene differ at one end; a read error may be behind it. The chain couples TRBV20-1 to TRBJ2-5; a weak D match, TRBD1 (6 bases). Germline V gene data show CDR1 as DFQATT and CDR2 as SNEGSKA (reference sequence). This CDR3 is built from 13 residues. CDR3 sequence (DNA): TGCAGTGGTCACCGGGACAATCAAGAGACCCAGTACTTT. Protein product: CSGHRDNQETQYF.

The chain is built from TRBV11-2 and TRBJ1-1; D remains unclear. The CDR3 is 14 amino acids. The V and J ends lost 10 bases and 1 base respectively, with 16 bases between them. The germline gives CDR1 SGHAT, CDR2 FQNNGV. The CDR3 DNA reads TGTGCCACCCAGGAACGCCGGGGGAACACTGAAGCTTTCTTT. It yields the protein CATQERRGNTEAFF.

The V and J genes are TRBV6-2 or TRBV6-3 and TRBJ2-1; 10 bases are shared with TRBD2. The CDR3 has 18 amino acids. The V segment lost 2 bases and the J segment 8 bases; nucleotides outside the gene matches: 15. Germline CDR1 reads MNHEY; CDR2 reads SVGEGT. CDR3: CASSYRFFSGRPLDEQFF. DNA of the CDR3: TGTGCCAGCAGTTACCGCTTCTTTAGCGGGAGGCCCCTCGATGAGCAGTTCTTC.

This clonotype showed up just a few times. The chain joins TRBV29-1 to TRBJ1-2; the match to TRBD1 covers 11 bases. The CDR3 extends over 13 amino acids. V gave up 7 bases and J gave up 7 bases; unmatched junction bases: 8. The germline V gene encodes CDR1 SQVTM and CDR2 ANQGSEA. The chain's CDR3 is CSAEGQGVGGYTF. CDR3 bases: TGCAGCGCTGAGGGACAGGGGGTCGGTGGCTACACCTTC.

The rearrangement links TRBV7-2 to TRBJ1-5; weak D call: TRBD1 (5 bases). Germline CDR1 and CDR2: SGHTA and FQGNSA. CDR3 length: 15 residues. V lost 1 base and J 7 bases, leaving 14 bases between the germline ends. The CDR3 protein is CASSLDGGDWQPQHF. In DNA, the CDR3 is TGTGCCAGCAGCTTAGATGGAGGGGATTGGCAGCCCCAGCATTTT.

This clonotype showed up many times. The rearrangement joins TRBV19 to TRBJ2-4; a weak D match, TRBD1 (6 bases). Germline-derived CDR1 and CDR2 are LNHDA and SQIVND (reference sequence). The CDR3 loop spans 14 amino acids. Trimming shortened V by 5 bases and J by 3 bases, and 11 bases separated the two germline ends. The CDR3 reads CASSLRDNKNIQYF. CDR3 DNA: TGTGCCAGTAGTCTCCGGGACAACAAAAACATTCAGTACTTC. The variable domain in full, with the rest retrieved from reference TRBV19 and TRBJ2-4, is DGGITQSPKYLFRKEGQNVTLSCEQNLNHDAMYWYRQDPGQGLRLIYYSQIVNDFQKGDIAEGYSVSREKKESFPLTVTSAQKNPTAFYLCASSLRDNKNIQYFGAGTRLSVL.